This T cell receptor beta chain was sequenced in a study of T-cell reconstitution after alpha-beta-depleted transplantation in children. In its sample, this clonotype was seen many times. Antigen: not known. Preparation of the TCRbeta library involved a method that used unique molecular identifiers. TCRdb re-called the PCR reads through MiXCR, storing one row per CDR3 protein. The data contain almost 20,000 distinct CDR3 sequences, about an eighth of them singletons. Notes on the study in general: There were some patients whose high TCRbeta diversity at day 60 came from surviving recipient T cells and thymic progenitors. In patients about two months after transplant, alpha-beta T cells reportedly arose from several hundred expanded graft clones.

Material: PBMCs, mostly from graft donor cells, obtained 60 days after TCRalphabeta/CD19-depleted stem cell transplant. This sequence originates from a female patient aged 2 to 10 who had a stem cell transplant for congenital amegakaryocytic thrombocytopenia, so the T cells may come from the graft donor.

The DNA of the CDR3 is TGTGCCACCAGTGACCCACTAGCGAGGTCCGACAATGAGCAGTTCTTC. Its protein is CATSDPLARSDNEQFF. J is TRBJ2-1 and V is TRBV24-1; 7 positions match TRBD2. V was pared by 4 bases and J by 5 bases, with 10 bases of the junction left unmatched. Germline V lookup: CDR1 KGHDR, CDR2 SFDVKD. The CDR3 is 16 amino acids.